This is a list of T cell receptor beta chains from one sample in a study of lymphopenia after photon versus proton radiotherapy. The table came from immunoSEQ multiplex PCR; TCRdb's copy has only in-frame clones and leaves some out. The sample includes more than 25,000 clones, about 91% seen only once; the top ten take about 50%. The specimen was peripheral blood, collected from a patient treated with proton-based radiotherapy. All receptors derive from a woman aged 55-69 years with cholangiocarcinoma. Some clones in this sample may be carry-over from other donors' samples. Both conserved end residues are trimmed from each CDR3.

CDR3: ASSLGGLASPGELF
J: TRBJ2-2
V: TRBV7-2

CDR3: ASSQGDNEQF
J: TRBJ2-1
V: TRBV4-1

CDR3: ASSLRGPSYEQY
J: TRBJ2-7
V: TRBV7-2

CDR3: ASSFSVSNQPQH
J: TRBJ1-5
V: TRBV6-5

CDR3: ASSLDGGNYYEQY
J: TRBJ2-7
V: TRBV5-5

CDR3: ASSVGMGETQY
J: TRBJ2-5
V: TRBV25-1

CDR3: ASSHGGSYGYT
J: TRBJ1-2
V: TRBV7-9

CDR3: SFAKVGVRIDTQY
J: TRBJ2-3
V: TRBV29-1

CDR3: ASSFAEETQY
J: TRBJ2-5
V: TRBV5-1

CDR3: ASSRQPGEKLF
J: TRBJ1-4
V: TRBV7-6

CDR3: ASSPRGSSYGYT
J: TRBJ1-2
V: TRBV7-6

CDR3: ASSLRQGVDEQF
J: TRBJ2-1
V: TRBV18

CDR3: ASSEPGGQTYEQY
J: TRBJ2-7
V: TRBV6-1

CDR3: ASSTGNSNQPQH
J: TRBJ1-5
V: TRBV6-5

CDR3: ASNQGATYNEQF
J: TRBJ2-1
V: TRBV5-6

CDR3: ASSGGAAYNEQF
J: TRBJ2-1
V: TRBV2

CDR3: ASSRSATNEKLF
J: TRBJ1-4
V: TRBV5-1

CDR3: SVTGGYEQY
J: TRBJ2-7
V: TRBV29-1

CDR3: ASSYTAENIQY
J: TRBJ2-4
V: TRBV7-9

CDR3: ASTGRGGGNYGYT
J: TRBJ1-2
V: TRBV2

CDR3: ASSSNRALNEQY
J: TRBJ2-7
V: TRBV7-8

CDR3: ASSPLISYNEQF
J: TRBJ2-1
V: TRBV9